The present T cell receptor beta chain was sequenced within a study of molecular identifiers for immune sequencing clone quantification. Via MiXCR, TCRdb re-called the PCR reads, giving one row per CDR3 protein. This repertoire shows 40,000 to 65,000 distinct CDR3 sequences, more than 35% found once; its top ten account for 3.5% to 4%. The CDR3 is 16 residues long. Germline values: CDR1 SGHVS, CDR2 FQNEAQ. V lost 2 bases and J 3 bases, leaving 16 bases between the germline ends. Construction of naive CD8 libraries employed about 18,000 to 1,100,000 sorted cells together with 10%, 30% or 50% RNA. The rearrangement joins TRBV7-8 to TRBJ2-5; D uncertain. The sequence derives from a human donor in good health. Some libraries in this study had Jurkat cell RNA spiked in. Material for sequencing was naive CD8+ T cells from blood, with Jurkat cell RNA spiked in. Stated subset: FACS-sorted CD8+CD4-CCR7+CD45RA+ naive T cells. In nucleotides, the CDR3 is TGTGCCAGCAGCTTAACTTGGGCTCTAGTTGAAGAGACCCAGTACTTC. Amino acid sequence: CASSLTWALVEETQYF.